Each of the 28 T cell receptor beta chains below was sequenced from the same sample in a study of cytomegalovirus exposure and HLA in healthy donors. PCR used 60 Vbeta primers and 13 Jbeta primers. Produced via immunoSEQ multiplex PCR; TCRdb's table is partial and in-frame only. The sample yields under 300,000 clones, 80% to 90% seen once. Sample: PBMCs. All receptors come from a woman aged 40 to 55 in good health and CMV-seropositive.

V and J are TRBV19 and TRBJ1-4, with 7 positions matching TRBD1. J lost 4 bases, V lost 3 bases, and 8 bases had no gene match. Looked up from germline, CDR1 is LNHDA and CDR2 is SQIVND (reference sequence). This CDR3 has 16 amino acids. DNA for the CDR3: TGTGCCAGTAGTATTAGAGTCGCAGGGGGTAATGAAAAACTGTTTTTT. It translates to CASSIRVAGGNEKLFF.

The chain carries TRBV7-2 and TRBJ1-4; D remains ambiguous. Trimming removed 0 bases at V and 4 bases at J, with 9 bases between. Germline V CDR1 and CDR2: SGHTA, FQGNSA. The CDR3 spans 15 residues. Here the CDR3 DNA reads TGTGCCAGCAGCTTAGCGGGCAGCTTTAATGAAAAACTGTTTTTT. It encodes CASSLAGSFNEKLFF.

Worth noting for this clone: This same CDR3 is encoded by further DNA sequences in the sample. This chain joins TRBV6-5 and TRBJ2-7; 10 positions match TRBD1. The CDR3 extends over 14 amino acids. Germline loops: CDR1 MNHEY, CDR2 SVGAGI. Trimming removed 4 bases from V and 3 bases from J; junction bases left unmatched: 3. CDR3 protein: CASSFRTGGYEQYF. DNA for the CDR3: TGTGCCAGCAGTTTCCGGACAGGGGGCTACGAGCAGTACTTC.

The chain employs TRBV6-1 and TRBJ2-3; TRBD2 aligns across 10 bases. CDR3 length: 14 residues. V gave up 6 bases and J gave up 6 bases; unmatched junction bases: 6. Germline V gene lookup returns CDR1 MNHNS and CDR2 SASEGT. CDR3 nucleotide sequence: TGTGCCAGCAGGCCTAGCGGGAGTGTCGATACGCAGTATTTT. Amino acid sequence: CASRPSGSVDTQYF.

The gene calls are TRBV4-3 and TRBJ1-4, with D possibly matching TRBD1 (6 bases). This CDR3 comprises 18 residues. Germline V gene lookup returns CDR1 LGHNA and CDR2 YSLEER. Trimming pared 1 base from V and 0 bases from J, leaving 15 bases between. The CDR3 protein is CASSQGGGEGATNEKLFF. DNA of the CDR3: TGCGCCAGCAGCCAAGGTGGAGGGGAGGGGGCAACTAATGAAAAACTGTTTTTT.

The V call is TRBV6-1, the J call TRBJ1-2, with TRBD1 matching over 7 bases. V dropped 6 bases and J dropped 6; count of bases not matched to a gene: 7. Germline V gives CDR1 MNHNS, CDR2 SASEGT. The CDR3 has 13 amino acids. The CDR3 DNA follows: TGTGCCAGCAGGGCCTGGGACAGCCATGGCTACACCTTC. It specifies CASRAWDSHGYTF.

The V call is TRBV7-3, the J call TRBJ2-5; 10 nucleotides line up with TRBD1. Trimming took 4 bases from V and 3 from J; bases not matched to a gene: 5. This CDR3 comprises 15 residues. CDR1 is SGHTA, CDR2 FQGTGA, per germline. The CDR3 coding sequence is TGTGCCAGCAGCTACTCCGGGACAGGGGAAGAGACCCAGTACTTC. It specifies CASSYSGTGEETQYF.

The chain employs TRBV9 and TRBJ1-2, with D perhaps TRBD1 (6 bases). The CDR3 has 14 amino acids. Germline CDR1 is SGDLS and CDR2 is YYNGEE. V was cut by 3 bases and J by 1 base, with 10 bases left in between. CDR3 in DNA: TGTGCCAGCAGCGAGGGGGACCTTAACTATGGCTACACCTTC. Residues: CASSEGDLNYGYTF.

The chain joins TRBV7-9 to TRBJ1-2; 10 bases align to TRBD1. V trimming: 0 bases; J trimming: 6 bases; junction bases outside the gene matches: 4. The CDR3 is 15 amino acids. Germline CDR1 reads SEHNR; CDR2 reads FQNEAQ (reference sequence). In DNA, the CDR3 is TGTGCCAGCAGCTTAGCGACGGGACAGGGGAATGGCTACACCTTC. It translates to CASSLATGQGNGYTF.

The rearrangement joins TRBV5-6 to TRBJ2-7; TRBD1 agrees at 7 bases. Germline CDR1 reads SGHDT; CDR2 reads YYEEEE. Trimming cost V 3 bases and J 6 bases; bases outside gene matches: 21. The CDR3 is 18 amino acids. The chain's CDR3 is CASSWGRQGVPLFREQYF. The CDR3 DNA is TGTGCCAGCAGCTGGGGACGACAGGGCGTCCCTCTCTTCCGCGAGCAGTACTTC.

The chain joins TRBV7-8 to TRBJ1-5; D remains ambiguous. The V gene lost 1 base and the J gene lost 7 bases, with 5 bases spanning the gap. Germline V CDR1 and CDR2: SGHVS, FQNEAQ. The CDR3 loop spans 12 amino acids. The CDR3 coding sequence is TGTGCCAGCAGCTTAGTCGGGCAGCCCCAGCATTTT. Translation: CASSLVGQPQHF.

V is TRBV28 and J is TRBJ1-2; D remains unclear. This CDR3 is built from 12 residues. V was clipped by 4 bases and J by 8 bases, with 11 bases between them. Germline V gene sequence: CDR1 MDHEN, CDR2 SYDVKM. The CDR3 sequence is CASSSTTWGYTF. The CDR3 bases are TGTGCCAGCAGTTCTACCACCTGGGGCTACACCTTC.

The chain carries TRBV4-3 and TRBJ2-2; D is uncertain. The germline gives CDR1 LGHNA, CDR2 YSLEER. The V end lost 4 bases, the J end lost 0 bases, and 12 bases lay between the germline ends. The CDR3 totals 16 residues. CDR3 sequence: CASSRALLANTGELFF. The CDR3 DNA is TGCGCCAGCAGCCGGGCTTTGCTCGCGAACACCGGGGAGCTGTTTTTT.

The chain has TRBV4-3 and TRBJ2-2, with D possibly matching TRBD2 (5 bases). This CDR3 has 14 amino acids. V lost 4 bases, J lost 7 bases, and 13 bases lay in between. Germline V lookup: CDR1 LGHNA, CDR2 YSLEER. In DNA, the CDR3 is TGCGCCAGCAGCCCTCTGCTAGCAAGCGGGGAGCTGTTTTTT. This codes for CASSPLLASGELFF.

The chain joins TRBV19 to TRBJ2-1, with D perhaps matching TRBD2 (6 bases). The CDR3 extends over 15 amino acids. Germline V gives CDR1 LNHDA, CDR2 SQIVND (reference sequence). The V end lost 3 bases, the J end lost 0 bases, and 9 bases lay between the germline ends. The CDR3, as DNA: TGTGCCAGTAGTATTCAGGACTACTCCTACAATGAGCAGTTCTTC. Translating it yields CASSIQDYSYNEQFF.

This clone was counted a single time. J is TRBJ1-4 and V is TRBV5-1; D gene unclear. The germline V and J ends were trimmed by 2 bases and 2 bases, with 10 bases remaining between them. The CDR3 consists of 15 residues. The germline gives CDR1 SGHRS, CDR2 YFSETQ. The CDR3 bases are TGCGCCAGCAGCTTCCAAGGAGGTACTAATGAAAAACTGTTTTTT. It specifies CASSFQGGTNEKLFF.

The rearrangement uses TRBV5-6 and TRBJ2-7; the D gene is possibly TRBD1 (5 bases). This CDR3 spans 15 amino acids. The V and J ends lost 4 bases and 5 bases respectively, with 19 bases between them. The germline gives CDR1 SGHDT, CDR2 YYEEEE. The CDR3 nucleotides read TGTGCCAGCAGCCCTCTCGGCGCAGGGAAGGACGAGCAGTACTTC. It is translated as CASSPLGAGKDEQYF. Combining the CDR3 with reference TRBV5-6 and TRBJ2-7 gives the whole variable domain DAGVTQSPTHLIKTRGQQVTLRCSPKSGHDTVSWYQQALGQGPQFIFQYYEEEERQRGNFPDRFSGHQFPNYSSELNVNALLLGDSALYLCASSPLGAGKDEQYFGPGTRLTVT.

The V and J genes are TRBV7-2 and TRBJ1-2; TRBD1 is a possible D gene (6 bases). Trimming stripped 3 bases from V and 5 bases from J, with 16 bases between. The V gene's germline CDR1 is SGHTA and CDR2 FQGNSA. The CDR3 length is 15 residues. The CDR3 region has the DNA TGTGCCAGCAGCTTGGAAGGGGGTTTCGGGTATGGCTACACCTTC. It codes for CASSLEGGFGYGYTF.

This chain uses TRBV5-1 with TRBJ1-6; 10 bases fit TRBD1. This CDR3 is built from 18 residues. The germline V gene encodes CDR1 SGHRS and CDR2 YFSETQ. V shed 6 bases and J 9 bases; nucleotides not matched to a gene: 18. This chain's CDR3 is CASITKVQDRGSFSPLHF. The CDR3 DNA reads as TGCGCCAGCATCACCAAAGTACAGGACAGGGGGTCCTTTTCACCCCTCCACTTT.

The J gene is TRBJ2-1, the V gene TRBV6-1; no firm D call. This CDR3 comprises 11 residues. V gave up 7 bases and J gave up 4 bases, with 5 bases separating them. Germline lookup yields CDR1 MNHNS and CDR2 SASEGT. The CDR3 nucleotides are TGTGCCAGCACCACTTACAATGAGCAGTTCTTC. Encoded protein: CASTTYNEQFF.

This clone was counted once. The sample has other DNA sequences that encode this CDR3 too. The chain uses TRBV30 and TRBJ2-1; D gene unclear. V lost 3 bases to trimming and J lost 6 bases, with 6 bases between them. The germline CDR1 and CDR2 sequences are GTSNPN and SVGIG (reference sequence). This CDR3 comprises 11 residues. The CDR3 is CAWRDSNEQFF. The CDR3 nucleotides read TGTGCCTGGAGAGACTCCAATGAGCAGTTCTTC. Looking up the rest from reference TRBV30 and TRBJ2-1 gives the full variable domain: SQTIHQWPATLVQPVGSPLSLECTVEGTSNPNLYWYRQAAGRGLQLLFYSVGIGQISSEVPQNLSASRPQDRQFILSSKKLLLSDSGFYLCAWRDSNEQFFGPGTRLTVL.

This chain connects TRBV5-1 to TRBJ2-1, with a possible D match to TRBD2 (6 bases). Germline CDR1 and CDR2: SGHRS and YFSETQ. V lost 4 bases to trimming and J lost 9 bases, with 14 bases between them. The CDR3 is made up of 13 amino acids. CDR3 bases: TGCGCCAGCAGCAGGGATTTAGCGGTTGAGCAGTTCTTC. Its protein is CASSRDLAVEQFF.

In this sample, this clone turned up once. The V gene is TRBV11-2, the J gene TRBJ2-1; D not certain. This CDR3 region has 12 residues. Trimming took off 5 bases at V and 5 bases at J, with 7 bases between the two ends. From germline, CDR1 is SGHAT and CDR2 FQNNGV. The CDR3 here is CASSLNNNEQFF. The CDR3 DNA follows: TGTGCCAGCAGCCTTAACAACAATGAGCAGTTCTTC.

This clone is a singleton in its sample. The rearrangement joins TRBV28 to TRBJ1-2; TRBD1 might be the D (5 bases). Trimming cost V 2 bases and J 6 bases, with 28 bases left between them. Per germline, CDR1 MDHEN and CDR2 SYDVKM. This CDR3 comprises 19 residues. CDR3 sequence (DNA): TGTGCCAGCAGTTTAGGGGCCCTATGGGGCAAACGCTTTTTGGATGGCTACACCTTC. Translated, it gives CASSLGALWGKRFLDGYTF.

The chain has TRBV28 and TRBJ1-2; perhaps TRBD1 as D (5 bases). Trimming shortened V by 1 base and J by 4 bases, and 10 bases separated the two germline ends. Germline CDR1 MDHEN, CDR2 SYDVKM. The CDR3 sequence is 14 residues long. The CDR3, as DNA: TGTGCCAGCAGTTTATCCGGCAGGGTCTATGGCTACACCTTC. It encodes CASSLSGRVYGYTF.

The rearrangement links TRBV18 to TRBJ2-7; 12 bases fit TRBD1. The CDR3 covers 15 residues. V shed 1 base, J shed 3 bases, and the junction held 1 base outside the gene matches. Germline V gives CDR1 KGHSH, CDR2 LQKENI. CDR3 sequence: CASSPRDRGLYEQYF. The CDR3 nucleotides are TGTGCCAGCTCACCACGGGACAGGGGGCTCTACGAGCAGTACTTC.

This clone has a single count. J is TRBJ2-1 and V is TRBV7-3; TRBD1 matches 7 bases. This CDR3 comprises 17 residues. The germline V gene has CDR1 SGHTA and CDR2 FQGTGA. Trimming took 0 bases from V and 5 from J; bases not matched to a gene: 10. CDR3 coding DNA: TGTGCCAGCAGCTTAACTATAGCGACAGGGAAACACAATGAGCAGTTCTTC. Translated: CASSLTIATGKHNEQFF.

V usage is TRBV29-1 and J usage is TRBJ2-7; the match to TRBD2 covers 12 bases. With V trimmed by 3 bases and J by 3 bases, 6 bases remained unmatched. CDR3 length equals 15 residues. Germline V CDR1 and CDR2: SQVTM, ANQGSEA. The CDR3 loop reads CSVELLAGGFYEQYF. CDR3 in DNA: TGCAGCGTTGAGTTGCTAGCGGGAGGGTTCTACGAGCAGTACTTC.